The rows below give T cell receptor beta chains drawn from one sample of a study of blood T cell repertoires in COVID-19. Method: immunoSEQ multiplex PCR; TCRdb's copy keeps in-frame clones and lacks some. The table lists some 250,000 clones, 88% of them singletons. Sequencing was done on a sample of peripheral blood. Every receptor here comes from a woman aged 40 to 55 who had recovered from COVID-19. The conserved cysteine and the conserved F or W are not part of the CDR3 here. Each record gives: V gene, D gene, CDR3 protein. D genes are given only for firm matches.

v_gene: TRBV13; d_gene: NA; CDR3aa: ASSLPRLGSTDTQY
v_gene: TRBV18; d_gene: NA; CDR3aa: ASQSGGGNTIY
v_gene: TRBV7-2; d_gene: TRBD2; CDR3aa: ASTDSGRTYEQY
v_gene: TRBV3-1/TRBV3-2; d_gene: TRBD1; CDR3aa: ASSQGGTGVSPLH
v_gene: TRBV24-1; d_gene: NA; CDR3aa: ATSPAGSTDTQY
v_gene: TRBV30; d_gene: NA; CDR3aa: ARGTTGEKLF
v_gene: TRBV3-1/TRBV3-2; d_gene: TRBD2; CDR3aa: ASSHPAGLAGTDTQY
v_gene: TRBV19; d_gene: NA; CDR3aa: ASSIVPATRSNQPQH
v_gene: TRBV2; d_gene: NA; CDR3aa: ASSGGGEQF
v_gene: TRBV4-3; d_gene: NA; CDR3aa: ASSQGEGGVFEQY
v_gene: TRBV9; d_gene: TRBD2; CDR3aa: ASSAGTSGGLQETQY
v_gene: TRBV15; d_gene: NA; CDR3aa: ATREEGYNSPLH
v_gene: TRBV28; d_gene: NA; CDR3aa: ASRFRTGIQETQY
v_gene: TRBV6-5; d_gene: TRBD1; CDR3aa: ASSIGDRVQPQH
v_gene: TRBV6-5; d_gene: NA; CDR3aa: ASTATRGATDTQY
v_gene: TRBV24-1; d_gene: TRBD1; CDR3aa: ATSDHRGTQY
v_gene: TRBV19; d_gene: NA; CDR3aa: ASSIYGVGHGYT
v_gene: TRBV6-2/TRBV6-3; d_gene: TRBD2; CDR3aa: ASSYQARTSGRPYEQY
v_gene: TRBV27; d_gene: NA; CDR3aa: ASSLRRFNSPLH
v_gene: TRBV27; d_gene: NA; CDR3aa: ASSLTGGSYEQY
v_gene: TRBV5-5; d_gene: NA; CDR3aa: ASTLGAAISYNSPLH
v_gene: TRBV15; d_gene: NA; CDR3aa: ATSRHTAGNQPQH
v_gene: TRBV29-1; d_gene: TRBD1; CDR3aa: SVGGTGEQF